The source of this T cell receptor (beta chain) is a study of neurological immune-mediated disorders. This CDR3 contains 15 residues. Looked up from germline, CDR1 is MNHNS and CDR2 is SASEGT. V was clipped by 8 bases and J by 7 bases; unmatched bases: 11. The starting material, 2 million PBMCs stored at -80 C, gave rise to the unsorted libraries. The team produced cDNA through 5'RACE using 10-nucleotide random UMIs. Each CDR3 protein gets one entry after TCRdb re-called the 5' RACE reads with MiXCR. The sample lists around 28,000 distinct CDR3 sequences; around 2.5% were seen once. This clonotype was recorded at least ten times. As yet, its antigen is unknown. Whole-study results and caveats: The greatest TCR clonal expansion appeared in HTLV-1-associated myelopathy and the smallest, falling below healthy controls, in multiple sclerosis. The multiple sclerosis repertoire cluster was associated with no clinical or MRI feature.

Material for sequencing was PBMCs. This TCR came from a woman in her forties or fifties with multiple sclerosis. The gene calls are TRBV6-1 and TRBJ2-1; 10 bases fit TRBD2. Here the CDR3 reads CASGGSGLARNEQFF. CDR3 DNA: TGTGCCAGCGGCGGGTCGGGACTAGCGAGGAATGAGCAGTTCTTC.